Listed below are T cell receptor beta chains from one sample, sequenced in a study of blood T cell repertoires in COVID-19. Profiled with immunoSEQ multiplex PCR; TCRdb holds only in-frame clones, not every one. The data contain 130,000 or so clones, 80% to 90% of them singletons. Sequencing used peripheral blood. These receptors originate from a man aged 50-60 years with active COVID-19. CDR3s include the opening cysteine and the closing phenylalanine or tryptophan. A D gene is named only where the DNA matches it firmly. Rows may omit the clone size; those that give it use once, few, many or a size class.

clone_size j_call v_call d_call cdr3_nt cdr3_aa
- TRBJ1-4 TRBV7-8 - TGTGCCAGCAGCCCGGAACAGGGAAGAGGAGAAAAACTGTTTTTT CASSPEQGRGEKLFF
- TRBJ2-3 TRBV12-5 TRBD1 TGTGCTAGTGCCCGGGACAGGAGCACAGATACGCAGTATTTT CASARDRSTDTQYF
few TRBJ1-2 TRBV11-2 - TGTGCCAGCAGCTCTCTCACCCGGGACACGGGTGAATGGAATGGCTACACCTTC CASSSLTRDTGEWNGYTF
- TRBJ2-2 TRBV6-5 - TGTGCCAGCAGTTACTCCGGGAACGAGAACGGGGAGCTGTTTTTT CASSYSGNENGELFF
- TRBJ1-2 TRBV5-1 - TGCGCCAGCAGCTTGGTGCCGGGGATGAGGATCTATGGCTACACCTTC CASSLVPGMRIYGYTF
- TRBJ1-5 TRBV5-4 - TGTGCCAGCAGCTTAGATAGTCAGCCCCAGCATTTT CASSLDSQPQHF
- TRBJ2-1 TRBV5-1 TRBD2 TGCGCCAGCAGCTTACCTAGCGGGGCGTCCTCCTACAATGAGCAGTTCTTC CASSLPSGASSYNEQFF
- TRBJ1-1 TRBV6-2/TRBV6-3 - TGTGCCAGCAGTTACGAGGGCTTCACTGAAGCTTTCTTT CASSYEGFTEAFF
- TRBJ1-5 TRBV6-2/TRBV6-3 - TGTGCCAGCAGTCTAAGGGGGACCGCTAGTAGCAATCAGCCCCAGCATTTT CASSLRGTASSNQPQHF
- TRBJ2-1 TRBV18 TRBD1 TGTGCCAGCTCTCCGGGACAGGGGGAGCAGTTCTTC CASSPGQGEQFF
few TRBJ1-2 TRBV9 - TGTGCCAGCAGCGCCAGGGTTTCGGATTTCTATGGCTACACCTTC CASSARVSDFYGYTF
- TRBJ1-1 TRBV19 - TGTGCCAGTAGTATTTTACCGAGGGACACTGAAGCTTTCTTT CASSILPRDTEAFF
- TRBJ1-3 TRBV3-1/TRBV3-2 - TGTGCCAGCAGCCGCCAAAGGGCGGGACGAAACACCATATATTTT CASSRQRAGRNTIYF
- TRBJ2-2 TRBV7-3 - TGTGCCAGCAGCTCCGAGCGGTGGCAGGGGCCCCCCGGGGAGCTGTTTTTT CASSSERWQGPPGELFF
- TRBJ2-3 TRBV18 TRBD2 TGTGCCAGCTCACCCCTTGGGGGGGGAACAATCACAGATACGCAGTATTTT CASSPLGGGTITDTQYF
- TRBJ1-5 TRBV3-1/TRBV3-2 TRBD1 TGTGCCAGCAGCCAAGGGACAGGGTCCTATCAGCCCCAGCATTTT CASSQGTGSYQPQHF
few TRBJ2-2 TRBV6-5 TRBD1 TGTGCCAGCAGTTACCGATGGGACAGGAATACCGGGGAGCTGTTTTTT CASSYRWDRNTGELFF
- TRBJ1-1 TRBV27 - TGTGCCAGCAGTTTATGGTCAGGGCGAAACACTGAAGCTTTCTTT CASSLWSGRNTEAFF
few TRBJ1-2 TRBV11-2 TRBD1 TGTGCCAGCAGCCCTCAGTCGGGACCGGGACAGGATGGCTACACCTTC CASSPQSGPGQDGYTF
- TRBJ2-3 TRBV3-1/TRBV3-2 - TGTGCCAGCGGCAGGGGCACAGATACGCAGTATTTT CASGRGTDTQYF
- TRBJ2-6 TRBV4-1 TRBD1 TGCGCCAGCAGCCAAATGGGACAGCAAGTCTCTGGGGCCAACGTCCTGACTTTC CASSQMGQQVSGANVLTF
medium-sized TRBJ2-7 TRBV5-4 TRBD1 TGTGCCAGCAGCGGGGACAGCTATAACGAGCAGTACTTC CASSGDSYNEQYF
- TRBJ1-2 TRBV5-6 - TGTGCCAGCAGCCCCATCTGGGGCAACATTATCCATAATAACTATGGCTACACCTTC CASSPIWGNIIHNNYGYTF
- TRBJ1-1 TRBV15 TRBD1 TGTGCCACCAGCAGAGGTGGACAGGAGGGCACTGAAGCTTTCTTT CATSRGGQEGTEAFF
- TRBJ1-4 TRBV7-9 - TGTGCCAGCAGCTTAGGCCGCGGGGCAACTAATGAAAAACTGTTTTTT CASSLGRGATNEKLFF
- TRBJ1-2 TRBV11-2 - TGTGCCAGCAGCCCCCAGGCCTATGGCTACACCTTC CASSPQAYGYTF
few TRBJ2-7 TRBV5-4 TRBD2 TGTGCCAGCAGCCCGGGGGGGACTAGCTTCCACGAGCAGTACTTC CASSPGGTSFHEQYF
- TRBJ1-5 TRBV5-6 TRBD1 TGTGCCAGCAGCTTGAGGGGGCTTAGGCAGCCCCAGCATTTT CASSLRGLRQPQHF
- TRBJ2-5 TRBV7-9 - TGTGCCAGCAGCTTAGGCTCGTTAAGTAGCGAAGAGACCCAGTACTTC CASSLGSLSSEETQYF
- TRBJ2-3 TRBV6-2/TRBV6-3 - TGTGCCAGCAGTTACTCGGCTAGCGACACAGATACGCAGTATTTT CASSYSASDTDTQYF
once TRBJ2-3 TRBV4-1 TRBD2 TGCGCCAGCAGCCACCCCACTAGCGGGGGTAAGGATACGCAGTATTTT CASSHPTSGGKDTQYF
- TRBJ1-1 TRBV29-1 - TGCAGCGTCCCAGGGGAAGCTTTCTTT CSVPGEAFF
- TRBJ2-6 TRBV4-1 - TGCGCCAGCAGCCAAGTCATCTTACGAGCGAGTGGGGCCAACGTCCTGACTTTC CASSQVILRASGANVLTF
- TRBJ2-7 TRBV5-5 TRBD1 TGTGTCAGCAGTCGGACAGGGACTCAACTCCGCTACGAGCAGTACTTC CVSSRTGTQLRYEQYF
- TRBJ2-1 TRBV12-5 - TGTGCTAGTGGTCCCGGTTCAGGGCGATTCCATGAGCAGTTCTTC CASGPGSGRFHEQFF
- TRBJ2-5 TRBV29-1 TRBD1 TGCAGCGTTAATGTAGGGACAGGGGGCGAGGAGACCCAGTACTTC CSVNVGTGGEETQYF
- TRBJ1-2 TRBV5-1 TRBD1 TGCGCCAGCAGCTTGGGGACAGGGGGCTATGGCTACACCTTC CASSLGTGGYGYTF
- TRBJ1-2 TRBV27 - TGTGCCAGCCGCTCCGGACAAAGGCTCTACACCTTC CASRSGQRLYTF
- TRBJ2-7 TRBV16 TRBD2 TGTGCCAGCAGCCCCTTATTAATACGGGGGGACCGCTACGAGCAGTACTTC CASSPLLIRGDRYEQYF
- TRBJ2-5 TRBV6-2/TRBV6-3 - TGTGCCAGCAGTTATGCGGACAGACAAGAGACCCAGTACTTC CASSYADRQETQYF
- TRBJ2-7 TRBV15 - TGTGCCACCAGCATCCAGAGAGGGGGAGCCTCCTACGAGCAGTACTTC CATSIQRGGASYEQYF
- TRBJ1-5 TRBV5-8 TRBD1 TGTGCCAGCAGCGCTGACAGGGGCCCCGGGGGCAATCAGCCCCAGCATTTT CASSADRGPGGNQPQHF
- TRBJ1-6 TRBV6-5 TRBD1 TGTGCCGGGGCATTTGGACAGGGCTATAATTCACCCCTCCACTTT CAGAFGQGYNSPLHF
- TRBJ1-6 TRBV3-1/TRBV3-2 - TGTGCCAGCAGCCAAGCGTATTCACCCCTCCACTTT CASSQAYSPLHF
- TRBJ1-2 TRBV9 - TGTGCCAGCAGCGTAGATGGGGTGGCGGGGGATGGCTACACCTTC CASSVDGVAGDGYTF